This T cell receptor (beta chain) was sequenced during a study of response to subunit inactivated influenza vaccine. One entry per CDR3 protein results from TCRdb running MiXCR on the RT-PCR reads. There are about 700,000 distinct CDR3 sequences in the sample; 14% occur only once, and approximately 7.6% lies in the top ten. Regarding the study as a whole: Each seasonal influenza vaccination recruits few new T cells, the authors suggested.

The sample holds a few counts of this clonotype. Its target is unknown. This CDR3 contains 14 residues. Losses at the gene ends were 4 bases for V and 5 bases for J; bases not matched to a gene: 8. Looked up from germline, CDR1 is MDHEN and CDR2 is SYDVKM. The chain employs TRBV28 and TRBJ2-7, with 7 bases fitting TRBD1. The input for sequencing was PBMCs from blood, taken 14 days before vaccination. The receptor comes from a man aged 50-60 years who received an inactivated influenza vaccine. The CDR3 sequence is CASSSMTGWHEQYF. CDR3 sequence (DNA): TGTGCCAGCAGTTCAATGACAGGGTGGCACGAGCAGTACTTC.